Presented here are 21 T cell receptor beta chains from one specimen sequenced in a study of OX40 agonist ivuxolimab in advanced cancers. Some clones are missing from TCRdb's copy, which holds only in-frame ones; the method was immunoSEQ multiplex PCR. The table has about 77,000 clones, 90% seen once. The material sequenced was CD4+ or CD8+ T cells sorted from blood, taken in a trial of the OX40 agonist ivuxolimab. The source of these receptors is an adult with an advanced solid tumor such as melanoma, head and neck, liver or kidney cancer.

This clone was recorded only once. V and J are TRBV7-8 and TRBJ2-1, with no clear D. The CDR3 runs to 18 residues. V lost 3 bases and J 4 bases, leaving 22 bases between the germline ends. The germline CDR1 and CDR2 sequences are SGHVS and FQNEAQ. The CDR3: CASSLFKSHERPYNEQFF. In DNA, the CDR3 is TGTGCCAGCAGCTTGTTCAAGTCCCACGAGCGACCGTACAATGAGCAGTTCTTC.

The CDR3 loop reads CASSPYKAGGNEQFF. The CDR3 nucleotides read TGTGCCAGCAGCCCTTATAAAGCGGGGGGCAATGAGCAGTTCTTC. V gene TRBV6-1 combines with J gene TRBJ2-1, with 9 bases aligning to TRBD2. The germline CDR1 and CDR2 sequences are MNHNS and SASEGT. This CDR3 has 15 residues. Trimming took 6 bases from V and 6 from J; bases not matched to a gene: 9.

This chain joins TRBV18 and TRBJ1-2; 8 bases line up with TRBD1. Looked up from germline, CDR1 is KGHSH and CDR2 is LQKENI. J was trimmed by 6 bases and V by 1 base; bases with no gene match: 7. This CDR3 spans 15 amino acids. CDR3 DNA sequence: TGTGCCAGCTCACCACGGGCAGGACAGGGTGATGGCTACACCTTC. Amino acids: CASSPRAGQGDGYTF.

V is TRBV18 and J is TRBJ1-2; D remains unclear. Trimming left V 3 bases short and J 2 bases short, with 16 bases between. Germline values: CDR1 KGHSH, CDR2 LQKENI. This CDR3 spans 16 amino acids. CDR3 sequence: CASSPLEAATNYGYTF. For the CDR3, the DNA is TGTGCCAGCTCACCCTTAGAGGCTGCAACGAACTATGGCTACACCTTC.

The chain carries TRBV13 and TRBJ2-7, with D possibly being TRBD1 (5 bases). The CDR3 totals 12 residues. Germline V gene lookup returns CDR1 PRHDT and CDR2 FYEKMQ (reference sequence). The ends were cut back, 5 bases at V and 3 bases at J, with 8 bases in the middle. CDR3 coding DNA: TGTGCCAGCAGCCCAGACAGCTACGAGCAGTACTTC. Its protein product is CASSPDSYEQYF.

This clone was recorded only once. The chain has TRBV5-4 and TRBJ2-1, with 8 bases fitting TRBD2. Germline V lookup: CDR1 SGHNT, CDR2 YYREEE (reference sequence). CDR3 size: 15 residues. V was pared by 3 bases and J by 0 bases, with 2 bases of the junction left unmatched. CDR3 loop: CASSSGLASYNEQFF. The CDR3, as DNA: TGTGCCAGCAGCTCAGGACTAGCCTCCTACAATGAGCAGTTCTTC.

The rearrangement links TRBV21-1 to TRBJ2-7. TRBV21-1 is a listed pseudogene. The CDR3 consists of 18 residues. CDR3 sequence: CASSKAPIPGGRSYEQYF. The CDR3, as DNA: TGTGCCAGCAGCAAAGCCCCAATCCCTGGGGGGCGCTCCTACGAGCAGTACTTC.

The chain couples TRBV6-1 to TRBJ1-4; TRBD1 aligns across 7 bases. CDR1 and CDR2 (germline): MNHNS, SASEGT. The CDR3 sequence is 18 residues long. The junction had 11 bases not matched to a gene; V was cut back by 4 bases and J by 0 bases. This CDR3 is CASSGVRGGAATNEKLFF. The CDR3 bases are TGTGCCAGCAGTGGCGTTCGAGGGGGCGCAGCAACTAATGAAAAACTGTTTTTT.

In the case of this clone: The sample has other DNA sequences that encode this CDR3 too. The J gene is TRBJ2-3, the V gene TRBV5-1; a weak D match, TRBD1 (5 bases). This CDR3 region has 14 residues. The germline V gene encodes CDR1 SGHRS and CDR2 YFSETQ. V was shortened by 5 bases and J by 0 bases, with 10 bases between the two germline ends. CDR3 residues: CASSSGPSTDTQYF. The CDR3 DNA reads TGCGCCAGCAGTTCAGGGCCTAGCACAGATACGCAGTATTTT.

The rearrangement uses TRBV7-2 and TRBJ1-2; 7 bases map to TRBD1. V trimming: 5 bases; J trimming: 6 bases; junction bases outside the gene matches: 9. Per the germline V gene, CDR1 is SGHTA and CDR2 is FQGNSA. This CDR3 has 14 amino acids. The CDR3 loop reads CASSPRTGSHGYTF. CDR3 nucleotide sequence: TGTGCCAGCAGCCCGAGGACAGGAAGCCATGGCTACACCTTC.

The chain is built from TRBV19 and TRBJ2-3; D tentatively fits TRBD1 or TRBD2 (5 bases each). CDR3 size: 16 residues. CDR1 LNHDA and CDR2 SQIVND come from the germline V gene (reference sequence). With 0 bases removed from V and 4 bases from J, the gap between germline ends came to 14 bases. The CDR3 sequence is CASSIDLAGQPDTQYF. The CDR3 DNA follows: TGTGCCAGTAGTATAGATCTAGCAGGGCAGCCAGATACGCAGTATTTT.

This clone occurred once. V is TRBV29-1 and J is TRBJ1-1, with D unresolved. V was trimmed by 4 bases and J by 1 base, leaving 10 bases between them. The CDR3 has 13 amino acids. Germline CDR1 is SQVTM and CDR2 is ANQGSEA. This CDR3 is CSVGEGRNTEAFF. The CDR3 DNA reads TGCAGCGTTGGGGAGGGAAGGAACACTGAAGCTTTCTTT.

This chain connects TRBV4-2 to TRBJ1-6; D perhaps matches TRBD1 (5 bases). The CDR3 loop spans 14 amino acids. Germline-derived CDR1 and CDR2 are LGHNA and YNFKEQ. The V end was cut by 0 bases, the J end by 6 bases, with 6 bases between. CDR3 region: CASSQEQVNSPLHF. In DNA, the CDR3 is TGTGCCAGCAGCCAAGAACAGGTTAATTCACCCCTCCACTTT.

This clone was picked up a small number of times. The chain combines TRBV6-1 with TRBJ2-7; D not certain. V lost 2 bases and J 4 bases, leaving 12 bases between the germline ends. CDR1 is MNHNS and CDR2 is SASEGT in the germline V gene. The CDR3 is 14 amino acids. The CDR3 nucleotides read TGTGCCAGCAGTGAATCTGGGAATCATTACGAGCAGTACTTC. Protein sequence: CASSESGNHYEQYF.

As for this clone: The same CDR3 is also encoded by other DNA sequences in this sample. This sequence joins TRBV28 and TRBJ1-2; TRBD1 agrees at 11 bases. CDR1 and CDR2 from the germline V gene are MDHEN and SYDVKM. V lost 6 bases, J lost 8 bases, and 8 bases stayed unmatched. This CDR3 has 14 amino acids. The CDR3, as DNA: TGTGCCAGCAGGAGAAGGACAGGGGGCGGCGGCTACACCTTC. It codes for CASRRRTGGGGYTF.

This sequence joins TRBV7-2 and TRBJ1-3, with D perhaps matching TRBD1 (6 bases). Germline loops: CDR1 SGHTA, CDR2 FQGNSA. This CDR3 is 15 amino acids long. The ends were cut back, 5 bases at V and 4 bases at J, with 15 bases in the middle. CDR3: CASSRRGGPGNTIYF. DNA for the CDR3: TGTGCCAGCAGCAGAAGGGGGGGCCCGGGAAACACCATATATTTT.

DNA of the CDR3: TGTGCCAGCAGCTTAGAAATTGGGGCCAACGTCCTGACTTTC. This sequence encodes CASSLEIGANVLTF. The V call is TRBV7-6, the J call TRBJ2-6, with D unresolved. The CDR3 has 14 amino acids. The germline gives CDR1 SGHVS, CDR2 FNYEAQ. V lost 1 base and J lost 3, with 4 bases in between.

This sequence joins TRBV19 and TRBJ1-5; 7 bases are shared with TRBD1. Unmatched junction bases numbered 8, after V lost 5 bases and J lost 1 base. The germline CDR1 and CDR2 sequences are LNHDA and SQIVND (reference sequence). This CDR3 has 16 amino acids. The CDR3: CASSPPDRVSNQPQHF. The CDR3 nucleotides are TGTGCCAGTAGTCCCCCCGACAGGGTGAGCAATCAGCCCCAGCATTTT.

This clone was counted a single time. This chain links TRBV5-6 with TRBJ2-7; 9 bases agree with TRBD2. Looked up from germline, CDR1 is SGHDT and CDR2 is YYEEEE. The trim removed 4 bases at V and 3 bases at J, leaving 11 bases unmatched. The length of the CDR3 is 16 residues. CDR3 sequence: CASSRLAGALNYEQYF. The CDR3 bases are TGTGCCAGCAGCCGCTTAGCGGGGGCGCTGAACTACGAGCAGTACTTC. Using reference TRBV5-6 and TRBJ2-7 for the parts outside the CDR3, the full variable domain is DAGVTQSPTHLIKTRGQQVTLRCSPKSGHDTVSWYQQALGQGPQFIFQYYEEEERQRGNFPDRFSGHQFPNYSSELNVNALLLGDSALYLCASSRLAGALNYEQYFGPGTRLTVT.

The chain has TRBV19 and TRBJ1-5, with D perhaps matching TRBD1 (5 bases). This CDR3 has 15 amino acids. Germline CDR1 reads LNHDA; CDR2 reads SQIVND (reference sequence). V was shortened by 5 bases and J by 1 base, with 12 bases between the two germline ends. This chain's CDR3 is CASSWDLVSNQPQHF. DNA of the CDR3: TGTGCCAGTAGTTGGGACCTGGTGAGCAATCAGCCCCAGCATTTT.

The rearrangement uses TRBV30 and TRBJ2-2, with 14 positions matching TRBD2. V dropped 7 bases and J dropped 0; count of bases not matched to a gene: 4. There are 16 residues in the CDR3. Germline loops: CDR1 GTSNPN, CDR2 SVGIG (reference sequence). The CDR3 loop is CASMGLAGANTGELFF. CDR3 nucleotide sequence: TGTGCCTCGATGGGACTAGCGGGGGCGAACACCGGGGAGCTGTTTTTT.